This T cell receptor beta chain was sequenced for a study of T cell repertoires in cytomegalovirus infection. Study background: In the study, CMV epitopes included recently identified HLA-C-restricted and well-studied HLA-B-restricted ones. Signatures in public TCR beta sequences pointed to both CMV infection and matching HLA type.

One entry per CDR3 protein results from TCRdb running MiXCR on the reads. The sample comprises about 830,000 distinct CDR3 sequences, approximately 30% of which are singletons, and under 15% rests with the top ten. With respect to this clonotype: Antigen unknown.

Whole-study findings and limits: Cumulative public TCR beta family frequency identified CMV carriers with the relevant HLA. HLA-C-restricted CMV clonotypes gave the most frequent clonotype in two of eight donors.

This clonotype originated in a human donor in good health (CMV status not recorded). Some clones in this sample may be carry-over from other donors' samples. The material was cultured CD8+ T cells from PBMCs, obtained from culture after CMV antigen stimulation.

CDR3 DNA sequence: TGTGCCAGCAGCTTAGCACAGGGGGCGCGCAATGAGCAGTTCTTC. Amino acid sequence: CASSLAQGARNEQFF. V gene TRBV11-1 combines with J gene TRBJ2-1; 9 bases match TRBD1. The CDR3 totals 15 residues. CDR1 and CDR2 (germline): SGHAT, FQDESV (reference sequence). V shed 0 bases and J 6 bases; nucleotides not matched to a gene: 3.